This TCR beta chain was sequenced during a study of PD-1 blockade in mismatch repair-deficient tumors. Study overall: Patients had over ten mismatch repair-deficient cancer types and were previously treated and progressing.

PCR or immunohistochemistry showed mismatch repair deficiency in every enrolled patient. TCR sequencing covered a few patients who responded to pembrolizumab. Study-wide results and limits: After pembrolizumab, tumor-resident clones rose rapidly, then generally contracted before radiologic responses.

Trimming cost V 2 bases and J 0 bases, with 3 bases left between them. The germline CDR1 and CDR2 sequences are MNHEY and SMNVEV (reference sequence). CDR3 length: 13 amino acids. This clone was seen a single time. Its antigen remains unknown. Profiled with immunoSEQ multiplex PCR; TCRdb holds only in-frame clones, not every one. The sample lists some 120,000 clones, 60% to 85% occurring once. This clonotype originated in an adult with mismatch repair-deficient cancer. The chain has TRBV27 and TRBJ2-3; D is uncertain. The material sequenced was peripheral blood, taken just over 59 weeks after starting pembrolizumab. CDR3 sequence (DNA): TGTGCCAGCAGTTTACTGAGCACAGATACGCAGTATTTT. It encodes CASSLLSTDTQYF.